A single sample is the source of the 26 T cell receptor beta chains below, sequenced in a study of cytomegalovirus exposure and HLA in healthy donors (dated by TCRdb to the late 2010s). Library generation was performed with the immunoSEQ multiplex PCR assay. For the multiplex PCR, a mixture combining 60 forward primers for TCR Vbeta segments and 13 reverse primers for TCR Jbeta segments was used. Here the immuneACCESS table is served through TCRdb, limited to in-frame sequences with V and J called. Missing clones are a known gap in these copies; in checked studies unresolved V genes cover under half, and the rest lacks a known reason. Counted in this sample were roughly 130,000 clones; around 90% of them appeared once. The leading ten clones occupy 0.45% to 0.55% of the sample. The sample consisted of PBMCs. These receptors were obtained from a woman in her thirties or forties in good health and CMV-seronegative.

V gene TRBV19 combines with J gene TRBJ1-5; TRBD1 matches 8 bases. Germline V CDR1 and CDR2: LNHDA, SQIVND (reference sequence). V shed 5 bases, J shed 6 bases, and the junction held 3 bases outside the gene matches. This CDR3 has 13 amino acids. This CDR3 reads CASSFQGAQPQHF. CDR3 in DNA: TGTGCCAGTAGTTTCCAGGGGGCTCAGCCCCAGCATTTT. Based on the CDR3 plus reference TRBV19 and TRBJ1-5, the full variable domain is DGGITQSPKYLFRKEGQNVTLSCEQNLNHDAMYWYRQDPGQGLRLIYYSQIVNDFQKGDIAEGYSVSREKKESFPLTVTSAQKNPTAFYLCASSFQGAQPQHFGDGTRLSIL.

The rearrangement uses TRBV13 and TRBJ2-3, with TRBD2 matching over 10 bases. Trimming removed 8 bases from V and 0 bases from J; junction bases left unmatched: 8. The length of the CDR3 is 16 residues. Per the germline V gene, CDR1 is PRHDT and CDR2 is FYEKMQ (reference sequence). The CDR3 region has the DNA TGTGCCAGCGTGCAGCGGGAGGGCCCTAGCACAGATACGCAGTATTTT. Its protein product is CASVQREGPSTDTQYF.

This clone was found once. The chain uses TRBV30 and TRBJ2-7; the match to TRBD2 covers 7 bases. Unmatched junction bases numbered 12, after V lost 5 bases and J lost 2 bases. Germline lookup yields CDR1 GTSNPN and CDR2 SVGIG (reference sequence). The CDR3 is 15 amino acids. The DNA of the CDR3 is TGTGCCTGGGGGGCCCCGGCTAGCGGCCCCTACGAGCAGTACTTC. Amino acid sequence: CAWGAPASGPYEQYF.

DNA of the CDR3: TGTGCCAGCAGTCAAGGGACAGGGGGAGCTTTCTTT. This codes for CASSQGTGGAFF. V is TRBV28 and J is TRBJ1-1, with TRBD1 identical over 11 bases. The germline gives CDR1 MDHEN, CDR2 SYDVKM. The CDR3 is made up of 12 amino acids. J was trimmed by 10 bases and V by 5 bases; bases with no gene match: 3.

CDR3 amino acids: CASSLLASNYGYTF. CDR3 sequence (DNA): TGTGCCAGCAGCTTATTGGCCTCTAACTATGGCTACACCTTC. The chain carries TRBV7-9 and TRBJ1-2; D ambiguous. V lost 2 bases and J 0 bases, leaving 7 bases between the germline ends. The CDR3 runs 14 residues. The germline CDR1 and CDR2 sequences are SEHNR and FQNEAQ (reference sequence).

The chain is built from TRBV7-9 and TRBJ2-7; D is possibly TRBD2 (6 bases). The CDR3 consists of 17 residues. V gave up 4 bases and J gave up 0 bases, with 19 bases separating them. CDR1 is SEHNR, CDR2 FQNEAQ, per germline (reference sequence). Here the CDR3 reads CASSSPLRYGSSYEQYF. For the CDR3, the DNA is TGTGCCAGCAGCTCCCCCTTAAGGTACGGGAGCTCCTACGAGCAGTACTTC.

V usage is TRBV11-3 and J usage is TRBJ2-1, with TRBD1 matching over 9 bases. Germline V lookup: CDR1 SGHNT, CDR2 YENEEA. Germline trimming cut 6 bases from V and 9 bases from J; bases unmatched to any gene: 3. This CDR3 has 12 residues. The CDR3 protein is CASSQTGGEQFF. CDR3 DNA sequence: TGTGCCAGCAGTCAGACAGGGGGTGAGCAGTTCTTC. The whole variable domain, filled in from reference TRBV11-3 and TRBJ2-1, reads EAGVVQSPRYKIIEKKQPVAFWCNPISGHNTLYWYLQNLGQGPELLIRYENEEAVDDSQLPKDRFSAERLKGVDSTLKIQPAELGDSAVYLCASSQTGGEQFFGPGTRLTVL.

The chain has TRBV30 and TRBJ1-4; TRBD1 agrees at 7 bases. Losses at the gene ends were 8 bases for V and 6 bases for J; bases not matched to a gene: 6. This CDR3 is 12 amino acids long. Germline V CDR1 and CDR2: GTSNPN, SVGIG (reference sequence). The CDR3 loop reads CAGQELDEKLFF. The CDR3 DNA follows: TGTGCCGGACAGGAGCTCGATGAAAAACTGTTTTTT.

This clone has more than one count but fewer than ten. The chain employs TRBV7-3 and TRBJ2-6, with D tentatively TRBD1 (6 bases). The germline gives CDR1 SGHTA, CDR2 FQGTGA. The ends were cut back, 3 bases at V and 2 bases at J, with 11 bases in the middle. The CDR3 covers 16 residues. Here the CDR3 reads CASSLGAVPGANVLTF. CDR3 DNA sequence: TGTGCCAGCAGCTTGGGGGCCGTCCCTGGGGCCAACGTCCTGACTTTC. The variable domain in full, with the rest retrieved from reference TRBV7-3 and TRBJ2-6, is GAGVSQTPSNKVTEKGKYVELRCDPISGHTALYWYRQSLGQGPEFLIYFQGTGAADDSGLPNDRFFAVRPEGSVSTLKIQRTERGDSAVYLCASSLGAVPGANVLTFGAGSRLTVL.

The CDR3, as DNA: TGCAGCGTTGGCGCCCAGGGGGCGCGGACTGAAGCTTTCTTT. Translated, it gives CSVGAQGARTEAFF. This chain links TRBV29-1 with TRBJ1-1; 8 bases are shared with TRBD1. The CDR3 runs to 14 residues. The trim removed 4 bases at V and 5 bases at J, leaving 9 bases unmatched. Germline V CDR1 and CDR2: SQVTM, ANQGSEA.

The genes are TRBV7-9 and TRBJ1-1, with D hard to call. CDR1 and CDR2 (germline): SEHNR, FQNEAQ (reference sequence). The CDR3 extends over 13 amino acids. V lost 5 bases and J lost 5, with 12 bases in between. The CDR3 spells CASSMDERTEAFF. The DNA of the CDR3 is TGTGCCAGCAGCATGGACGAGCGGACTGAAGCTTTCTTT.

V usage is TRBV28 and J usage is TRBJ2-7; 12 positions match TRBD1. In germline, CDR1 is MDHEN, CDR2 SYDVKM. The CDR3 covers 15 residues. V trimming: 5 bases; J trimming: 6 bases; junction bases outside the gene matches: 8. The CDR3, as DNA: TGTGCCAGCAGTCTCGGGACAGGGGGCCGGGTCGAGCAGTACTTC. Its translation: CASSLGTGGRVEQYF.

The CDR3 spells CASSLFSGTSGIPYEQYF. CDR3 bases: TGTGCCAGCAGTTTATTCTCCGGGACTAGCGGGATTCCTTACGAGCAGTACTTC. This rearrangement joins TRBV27 to TRBJ2-7, with 13 bases identical to TRBD2. Germline CDR1 MNHEY, CDR2 SMNVEV (reference sequence). This CDR3 contains 18 residues. J lost 4 bases, V lost 1 base, and 10 bases had no gene match.

J is TRBJ2-1 and V is TRBV6-1; D is uncertain. Trimming removed 7 bases at V and 6 bases at J, with 19 bases between. This CDR3 is built from 15 residues. Germline V lookup: CDR1 MNHNS, CDR2 SASEGT. The CDR3: CASTFAASLINEQFF. In nucleotides, the CDR3 is TGTGCCAGCACGTTTGCGGCCTCTCTAATCAATGAGCAGTTCTTC.

The chain combines TRBV4-1 with TRBJ1-2, with D perhaps matching TRBD1 (5 bases). V lost 4 bases, J lost 6 bases, and 24 bases lay in between. The CDR3 extends over 17 amino acids. Germline V gene lookup returns CDR1 MGHRA and CDR2 YSYEKL. The CDR3 loop reads CASSPHSPVWGRNGYTF. As DNA, the CDR3 is TGCGCCAGCAGCCCCCATTCCCCGGTTTGGGGGAGGAATGGCTACACCTTC.

CDR3 region: CASSLAGGLGELFF. DNA of the CDR3: TGTGCCAGCAGCCTAGCGGGAGGGCTCGGGGAGCTGTTTTTT. V is TRBV7-3 and J is TRBJ2-2; 12 bases map to TRBD2. Per germline, CDR1 SGHTA and CDR2 FQGTGA. The V and J ends lost 5 bases and 7 bases, in that order; junction bases with no gene match: 2. This CDR3 comprises 14 residues.

The rearrangement links TRBV9 to TRBJ2-3, with 12 nucleotides matching TRBD2. CDR1 is SGDLS and CDR2 is YYNGEE in the germline V gene. The CDR3 runs 15 residues. With 0 bases clipped from V and 5 bases from J, the junction kept 1 base outside the gene matches. CDR3 amino acids: CASSVGLAGVDTQYF. CDR3 DNA: TGTGCCAGCAGCGTAGGACTAGCGGGAGTAGATACGCAGTATTTT. Supplemented by reference TRBV9 and TRBJ2-3, the full variable domain reads DSGVTQTPKHLITATGQRVTLRCSPRSGDLSVYWYQQSLDQGLQFLIQYYNGEERAKGNILERFSAQQFPDLHSELNLSSLELGDSALYFCASSVGLAGVDTQYFGPGTRLTVL.

This clone appeared a few times. CDR3 sequence: CASSLAHQNTEAFF. DNA of the CDR3: TGTGCCAGCAGCTTGGCCCATCAAAACACTGAAGCTTTCTTT. The chain has TRBV5-4 and TRBJ1-1, with D unclear. Germline-derived CDR1 and CDR2 are SGHNT and YYREEE (reference sequence). The ends were cut back, 0 bases at V and 2 bases at J, with 8 bases in the middle. The CDR3 totals 14 residues.

The genes are TRBV27 and TRBJ2-1; TRBD2 might be the D (6 bases). Germline V gives CDR1 MNHEY, CDR2 SMNVEV (reference sequence). Trimming took off 6 bases at V and 0 bases at J, with 15 bases between the two ends. This CDR3 is 16 amino acids long. Here the CDR3 reads CASSPGLPGSYNEQFF. The CDR3 nucleotides are TGTGCCAGCAGCCCGGGACTTCCCGGCTCCTACAATGAGCAGTTCTTC.

This clone was observed a few times. The V and J genes are TRBV6-6 and TRBJ2-7; the D is unclear. Germline assignment: CDR1 MNHNY and CDR2 SVGAGI (reference sequence). The V gene lost 7 bases and the J gene lost 5 bases, with 18 bases spanning the gap. The CDR3 covers 14 residues. The CDR3 DNA follows: TGTGCCAGCACGAGCCGGGTCCCTAGGAACGAGCAGTACTTC. Translation gives CASTSRVPRNEQYF.

The chain employs TRBV9 and TRBJ2-3; the match to TRBD2 covers 12 bases. The V segment lost 2 bases and the J segment 6 bases; nucleotides outside the gene matches: 4. Germline-derived CDR1 and CDR2 are SGDLS and YYNGEE. The CDR3 length is 15 residues. CDR3 nucleotides: TGTGCCAGCAGCGTTCTAGCGGGGGGGATGGATACGCAGTATTTT. Encoded protein: CASSVLAGGMDTQYF. The whole variable domain, remainder taken from reference TRBV9 and TRBJ2-3, is DSGVTQTPKHLITATGQRVTLRCSPRSGDLSVYWYQQSLDQGLQFLIQYYNGEERAKGNILERFSAQQFPDLHSELNLSSLELGDSALYFCASSVLAGGMDTQYFGPGTRLTVL.

The V and J genes are TRBV10-3 and TRBJ1-5, with 7 bases identical to TRBD1. This CDR3 has 14 residues. Germline-derived CDR1 and CDR2 are ENHRY and SYGVKD. With V trimmed by 4 bases and J by 6 bases, 6 bases remained unmatched. The CDR3 loop reads CAISADRAGQPQHF. Here the CDR3 DNA reads TGTGCCATCAGTGCCGACAGGGCGGGTCAGCCCCAGCATTTT.

The genes are TRBV18 and TRBJ1-5; D remains unclear. The CDR3 is 14 amino acids. Trimming removed 4 bases at V and 8 bases at J, with 15 bases between. Germline-derived CDR1 and CDR2 are KGHSH and LQKENI. CDR3: CASSHWEGEKPQHF. The CDR3 nucleotides read TGTGCCAGCTCACATTGGGAGGGAGAGAAGCCCCAGCATTTT.

The V and J genes are TRBV5-5 and TRBJ2-3; 10 nucleotides agree with TRBD2. CDR3 length equals 16 residues. The V gene end was trimmed by 4 bases and the J gene end by 2 bases; junction bases not matched to a gene: 7. CDR1 and CDR2 from the germline V gene are SGHKS and YYEKEE (reference sequence). As DNA, the CDR3 is TGTGCCAGCAGCCCCGGGACTAGCGTACTCACAGATACGCAGTATTTT. Residues: CASSPGTSVLTDTQYF.

J is TRBJ2-7 and V is TRBV7-2; the D gene is possibly TRBD1 (6 bases). The CDR3 totals 13 residues. Germline V lookup: CDR1 SGHTA, CDR2 FQGNSA. Trimming took 5 bases from V and 6 from J, leaving 14 bases between them. The CDR3 reads CASSINRVTEQYF. The CDR3 nucleotides read TGTGCCAGCAGCATTAACAGGGTAACCGAGCAGTACTTC.

The J gene is TRBJ2-3, the V gene TRBV5-4, with 8 bases identical to TRBD2. Germline V gene data show CDR1 as SGHNT and CDR2 as YYREEE (reference sequence). J lost 4 bases, V lost 1 base, and 8 bases had no gene match. The CDR3 runs to 16 residues. CDR3 bases: TGTGCCAGCAGCTTGTTAGCGGGAAGCAGGTCAGATACGCAGTATTTT. Amino acids: CASSLLAGSRSDTQYF.